This entry lists 25 T cell receptor beta chains sequenced from one sample in a study of blood T cells in healthy people across ages. The use of a sample-barcoded 5' primer and a J-beta primer mix characterized a second PCR of about 7 to 12 cycles. TCRdb passed the 5' RACE reads through MiXCR, listing each CDR3 protein once. The sample comprises around 600,000 distinct CDR3 sequences, 47% of which are singletons, and about 22% rests with the top ten. Sequences were obtained from blood. All receptors derive from a man at least 80 years old in good health.

This sequence joins TRBV7-9 and TRBJ2-1; D remains unclear. Germline CDR1 and CDR2: SEHNR and FQNEAQ (reference sequence). V dropped 5 bases and J dropped 10 bases, with 9 bases sitting between them. The CDR3 totals 11 residues. CDR3 DNA: TGTGCCAGCAGCAACAGTCAGGAGCAGTTCTTC. Translated: CASSNSQEQFF.

This rearrangement joins TRBV29-1 to TRBJ1-2; 11 nucleotides line up with TRBD1. The J segment lost 3 bases and the V segment lost 7 bases, leaving 4 bases of the junction unmatched. From germline, CDR1 is SQVTM and CDR2 ANQGSEA. The CDR3 covers 13 residues. Here the CDR3 reads CSALGQGDYGYTF. Here the CDR3 DNA reads TGCAGCGCCCTGGGACAGGGGGACTATGGCTACACCTTC.

This clonotype was detected a few times. V gene TRBV12-3 or TRBV12-4 combines with J gene TRBJ2-7; the match to TRBD2 covers 7 bases. V lost 5 bases, J lost 3 bases, and 7 bases stayed unmatched. There are 14 residues in the CDR3. CDR3 bases: TGTGCCAGCAGTACCACCGGGACTATCTACGAGCAGTACTTC. Its translation is CASSTTGTIYEQYF.

The chain couples TRBV18 to TRBJ2-5; D gene unclear. V was pared by 0 bases and J by 2 bases, with 10 bases between. Germline V gene data show CDR1 as KGHSH and CDR2 as LQKENI. The CDR3 runs to 15 residues. The CDR3 spells CASSPPGNLQETQYF. The CDR3 DNA is TGTGCCAGCTCACCACCAGGAAACCTACAAGAGACCCAGTACTTC.

This clonotype was counted between two and nine times. The chain carries TRBV28 and TRBJ2-5; D ambiguous. The ends were cut back, 10 bases at V and 3 bases at J, with 15 bases in the middle. The CDR3 extends over 13 amino acids. CDR1 MDHEN and CDR2 SYDVKM come from the germline V gene. The CDR3 DNA sequence: TGTGCCACACTCTCTTCTAGTGAAGAGACCCAGTACTTC. As protein: CATLSSSEETQYF.

This chain joins TRBV20-1 and TRBJ2-1, with D tentatively TRBD2 (6 bases). The V gene lost 5 bases and the J gene lost 4 bases, with 15 bases spanning the gap. Germline V gene lookup returns CDR1 DFQATT and CDR2 SNEGSKA (reference sequence). The CDR3 runs to 14 residues. CDR3 residues: CSAGTGIAYNEQFF. For the CDR3, the DNA is TGCAGTGCTGGGACTGGAATTGCTTACAATGAGCAGTTCTTC.

This chain links TRBV7-9 with TRBJ2-3; D is perhaps TRBD2 (6 bases). Germline CDR1 is SEHNR and CDR2 is FQNEAQ (reference sequence). The ends were cut back, 5 bases at V and 0 bases at J, with 15 bases in the middle. This CDR3 comprises 16 residues. The CDR3 sequence: CASSPRGAGSTDTQYF. The CDR3 DNA sequence: TGTGCCAGCAGCCCCCGCGGGGCGGGGAGCACAGATACGCAGTATTTT.

The sample holds a few counts of this clonotype. DNA of the CDR3: TGTGCCAGCAGCCCCCGGACAGTGGTCTTGTATTTT. As protein: CASSPRTVVLYF. This chain uses TRBV6-6 with TRBJ2-3; tentatively, D is TRBD1 (6 bases). Germline CDR1 reads MNHNY; CDR2 reads SVGAGI (reference sequence). The CDR3 is made up of 12 amino acids. Trimming took off 6 bases at V and 14 bases at J, with 18 bases between the two ends.

The chain has TRBV5-6 and TRBJ1-6; D is unresolved. Germline V gene lookup returns CDR1 SGHDT and CDR2 YYEEEE. Trimming removed 1 base from V and 10 bases from J, with 9 bases in between. The length of the CDR3 is 13 residues. CDR3 sequence (DNA): TGTGCCAGCAGCTTGCTAGGAACCTCACCCCTCCACTTT. As protein: CASSLLGTSPLHF.

The chain joins TRBV20-1 to TRBJ2-7; 7 bases are shared with TRBD2. Germline CDR1 reads DFQATT; CDR2 reads SNEGSKA (reference sequence). This CDR3 has 14 amino acids. Trimming took 4 bases from V and 0 from J; bases not matched to a gene: 6. CDR3 nucleotide sequence: TGCAGTGCTACCACCGGGACTAACTCCTACGAGCAGTACTTC. Its protein is CSATTGTNSYEQYF.

This rearrangement joins TRBV7-2 to TRBJ2-5; a weak D match, TRBD2 (5 bases). Germline V lookup: CDR1 SGHTA, CDR2 FQGNSA. Trimming removed 5 bases from V and 4 bases from J, with 11 bases in between. The CDR3 is made up of 13 amino acids. The CDR3 loop reads CASSVSAGETQYF. Written as DNA, the CDR3 is TGTGCCAGCAGCGTTTCGGCGGGAGAGACCCAGTACTTC.

The rearrangement links TRBV20-1 to TRBJ1-2; possible D gene TRBD1, 5 bases. This CDR3 is built from 12 residues. Germline V gene lookup returns CDR1 DFQATT and CDR2 SNEGSKA (reference sequence). V was cut by 4 bases and J by 4 bases, with 10 bases left in between. The CDR3 sequence is CSATGSFYGYTF. The CDR3 nucleotides read TGCAGTGCTACAGGGTCATTCTATGGCTACACCTTC.

This clonotype was observed at least ten times. The V gene is TRBV29-1, the J gene TRBJ2-7; D is unclear. The CDR3 covers 12 residues. CDR1 SQVTM and CDR2 ANQGSEA come from the germline V gene. Deletions cut 4 bases from V and 5 bases from J, with 12 bases between. The CDR3 nucleotides read TGCAGCGTTGGAGGTGAGGAAAACGAGCAGTACTTC. Its protein is CSVGGEENEQYF.

The chain is built from TRBV7-6 and TRBJ2-2, with 10 bases identical to TRBD2. V trimming: 5 bases; J trimming: 6 bases; junction bases outside the gene matches: 6. The CDR3 has 15 residues. Germline V lookup: CDR1 SGHVS, CDR2 FNYEAQ. The CDR3 here is CASSVTSGAPGELFF. The CDR3 coding sequence is TGTGCCAGCAGCGTTACTAGCGGGGCCCCCGGGGAGCTGTTTTTT.

The genes are TRBV4-1 and TRBJ2-7, with D perhaps TRBD1 or TRBD2 (5 bases each). The CDR3 sequence is 18 residues long. The V end lost 0 bases, the J end lost 3 bases, and 21 bases lay between the germline ends. In germline, CDR1 is MGHRA, CDR2 YSYEKL. The CDR3 DNA is TGCGCCAGCAGCCAAGATATGGTCTCTGGGACGACGAGCTACGAGCAGTACTTC. It is translated as CASSQDMVSGTTSYEQYF.

The chain links TRBV5-1 to TRBJ2-5, with TRBD2 identical over 8 bases. The CDR3 runs to 13 residues. Germline V gene sequence: CDR1 SGHRS, CDR2 YFSETQ. V gave up 4 bases and J gave up 4 bases; unmatched junction bases: 3. Here the CDR3 reads CASSPTSAETQYF. Written as DNA, the CDR3 is TGCGCCAGCAGCCCGACTAGCGCAGAGACCCAGTACTTC.

This clonotype was detected only a few times. This chain uses TRBV7-2 with TRBJ1-1; D is undetermined. This CDR3 is 13 amino acids long. Per germline, CDR1 SGHTA and CDR2 FQGNSA. Trimming took 1 base from V and 7 from J, leaving 10 bases between them. CDR3 protein: CASSLGVDVEAFF. In nucleotides, the CDR3 is TGTGCCAGCAGCTTAGGGGTCGATGTTGAAGCTTTCTTT.

CDR3 loop: CASSLEGGSTDTQYF. Here the CDR3 DNA reads TGCGCCAGCAGCTTGGAAGGAGGGAGCACAGATACGCAGTATTTT. The chain has TRBV5-1 and TRBJ2-3; a possible D gene is TRBD2 (6 bases). The CDR3 is made up of 15 amino acids. Trimming pared 0 bases from V and 0 bases from J, leaving 8 bases between. Germline CDR1 reads SGHRS; CDR2 reads YFSETQ.

V gene TRBV7-2 combines with J gene TRBJ1-2; D gene ambiguous. The CDR3 sequence is 12 residues long. V was trimmed by 7 bases and J by 8 bases, leaving 14 bases between them. Looked up from germline, CDR1 is SGHTA and CDR2 is FQGNSA. The CDR3 DNA follows: TGTGCCAGCACCCCGACGGGAGGAGGCTACACCTTC. This sequence encodes CASTPTGGGYTF.

Remarks on this clonotype: Possible read error: a much larger clone is one base away. The genes are TRBV7-9 and TRBJ1-2; TRBD1 matches at 7 bases. Germline CDR1 and CDR2: SEHNR and FQNEAQ (reference sequence). The CDR3 runs to 14 residues. The CDR3 DNA follows: TGTGCCAGCAGCCCAACAGGGGAGTCCTATGACTACACCTTC. Amino acid sequence: CASSPTGESYDYTF.

V and J are TRBV4-3 and TRBJ1-1; a weak D match, TRBD1 (6 bases). Per the germline V gene, CDR1 is LGHNA and CDR2 is YSLEER. Trimming took 0 bases from V and 3 from J, leaving 14 bases between them. The CDR3 loop spans 16 amino acids. CDR3 loop: CASSQERTVWYTEAFF. CDR3 coding DNA: TGCGCCAGCAGCCAAGAGAGGACAGTCTGGTACACTGAAGCTTTCTTT.

The sample holds many counts of this clonotype. The chain joins TRBV29-1 to TRBJ2-5; 10 bases are shared with TRBD2. J was trimmed by 4 bases and V by 1 base; bases with no gene match: 6. Germline lookup yields CDR1 SQVTM and CDR2 ANQGSEA. The CDR3 spans 15 residues. The CDR3 nucleotides read TGCAGCGTTGAAGTCCTAGCGGGAGTCGCAGAGACCCAGTACTTC. Its translation: CSVEVLAGVAETQYF.

V and J are TRBV5-6 and TRBJ2-5; D not resolved. Trimming left V 4 bases short and J 8 bases short, with 12 bases between. CDR1 and CDR2 from the germline V gene are SGHDT and YYEEEE. This CDR3 has 12 residues. The CDR3 loop is CASSPRRGTQYF. Written as DNA, the CDR3 is TGTGCCAGCAGCCCGAGGCGAGGTACCCAGTACTTC.

J is TRBJ2-3 and V is TRBV27, with a tentative D call TRBD2 (5 bases). V gave up 8 bases and J gave up 5 bases, with 23 bases separating them. The length of the CDR3 is 16 residues. The germline gives CDR1 MNHEY, CDR2 SMNVEV (reference sequence). The CDR3 spells CASRMRLWLAEDTQYF. The CDR3 DNA follows: TGTGCCAGCCGAATGAGGTTATGGCTAGCCGAAGATACGCAGTATTTT.

The V and J genes are TRBV29-1 and TRBJ2-7; a possible D gene is TRBD1 (6 bases). Germline CDR1 is SQVTM and CDR2 is ANQGSEA. This CDR3 has 13 residues. The V gene lost 8 bases and the J gene lost 0 bases, with 14 bases spanning the gap. CDR3 sequence reads: CSTLGGSSYEQYF. DNA for the CDR3: TGCAGCACCCTTGGGGGCTCCTCCTACGAGCAGTACTTC.